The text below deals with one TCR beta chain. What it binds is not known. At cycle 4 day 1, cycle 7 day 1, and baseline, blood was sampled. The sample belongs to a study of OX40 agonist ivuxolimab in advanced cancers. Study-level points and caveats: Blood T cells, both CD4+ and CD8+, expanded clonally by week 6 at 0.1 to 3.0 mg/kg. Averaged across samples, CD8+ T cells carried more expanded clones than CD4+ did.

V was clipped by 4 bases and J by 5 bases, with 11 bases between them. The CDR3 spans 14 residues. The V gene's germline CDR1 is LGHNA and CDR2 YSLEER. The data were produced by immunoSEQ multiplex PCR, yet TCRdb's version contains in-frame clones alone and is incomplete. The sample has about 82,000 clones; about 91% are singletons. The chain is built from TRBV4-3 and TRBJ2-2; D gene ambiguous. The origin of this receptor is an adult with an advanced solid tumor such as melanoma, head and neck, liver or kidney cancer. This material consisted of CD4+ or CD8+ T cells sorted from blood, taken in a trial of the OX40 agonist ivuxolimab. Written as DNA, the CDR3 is TGCGCCAGCAGCCTCGGGTTCGCGACCGGGGAGCTGTTTTTT. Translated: CASSLGFATGELFF.